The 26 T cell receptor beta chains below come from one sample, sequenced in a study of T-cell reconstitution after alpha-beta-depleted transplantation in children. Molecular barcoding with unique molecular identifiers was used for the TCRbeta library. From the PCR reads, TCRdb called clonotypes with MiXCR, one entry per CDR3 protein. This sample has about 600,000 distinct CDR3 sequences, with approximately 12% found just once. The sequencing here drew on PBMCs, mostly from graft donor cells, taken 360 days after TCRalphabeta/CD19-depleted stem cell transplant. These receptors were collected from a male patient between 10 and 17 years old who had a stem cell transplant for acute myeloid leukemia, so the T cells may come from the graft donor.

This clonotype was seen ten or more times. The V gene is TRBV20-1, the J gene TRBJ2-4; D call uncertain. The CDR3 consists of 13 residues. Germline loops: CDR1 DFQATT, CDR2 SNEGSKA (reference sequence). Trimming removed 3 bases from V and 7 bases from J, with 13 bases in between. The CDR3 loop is CSARRELANIQYF. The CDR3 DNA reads TGCAGTGCTAGGCGTGAATTGGCGAACATTCAGTACTTC.

The CDR3 is CASSLARTHNEQFF. For the CDR3, the DNA is TGTGCCAGCAGTTTAGCCAGAACCCACAATGAGCAGTTCTTC. The chain has TRBV28 and TRBJ2-1; no clear D gene. Trimming left V 2 bases short and J 5 bases short, with 10 bases between. Per germline, CDR1 MDHEN and CDR2 SYDVKM. This CDR3 has 14 residues.

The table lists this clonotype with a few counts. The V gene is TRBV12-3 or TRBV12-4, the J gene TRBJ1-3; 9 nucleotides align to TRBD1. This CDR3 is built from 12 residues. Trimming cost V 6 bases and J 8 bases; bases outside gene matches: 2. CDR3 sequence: CASSRTGDTIYF. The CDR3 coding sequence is TGTGCCAGCAGCCGGACAGGGGACACCATATATTTT.

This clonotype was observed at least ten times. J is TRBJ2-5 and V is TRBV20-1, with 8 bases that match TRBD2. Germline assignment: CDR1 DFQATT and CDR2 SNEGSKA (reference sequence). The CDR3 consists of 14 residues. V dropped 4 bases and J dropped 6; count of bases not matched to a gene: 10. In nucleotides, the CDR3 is TGCAGTGCTAAAGGGACTAGTCGTATAAAGACCCAGTACTTC. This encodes CSAKGTSRIKTQYF.

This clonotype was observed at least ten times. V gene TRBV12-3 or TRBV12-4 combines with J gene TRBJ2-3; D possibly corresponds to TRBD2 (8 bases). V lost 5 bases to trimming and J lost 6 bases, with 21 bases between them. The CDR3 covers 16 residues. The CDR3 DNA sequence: TGTGCCAGCAGTCCATTAGCGGGGAGGGGGCAGGATACGCAGTATTTT. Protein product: CASSPLAGRGQDTQYF.

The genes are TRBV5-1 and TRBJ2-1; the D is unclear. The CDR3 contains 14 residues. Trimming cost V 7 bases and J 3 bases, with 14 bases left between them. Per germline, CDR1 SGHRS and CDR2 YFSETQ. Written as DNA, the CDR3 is TGCGCCAGCGGGTCGTCGGAGCGCTACAATGAGCAGTTCTTC. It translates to CASGSSERYNEQFF.

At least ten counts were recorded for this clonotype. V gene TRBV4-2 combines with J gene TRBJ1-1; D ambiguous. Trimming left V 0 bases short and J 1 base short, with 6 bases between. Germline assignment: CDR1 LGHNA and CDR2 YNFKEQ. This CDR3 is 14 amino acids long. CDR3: CASSQEPGNTEAFF. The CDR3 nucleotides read TGTGCCAGCAGCCAAGAACCGGGGAACACTGAAGCTTTCTTT.

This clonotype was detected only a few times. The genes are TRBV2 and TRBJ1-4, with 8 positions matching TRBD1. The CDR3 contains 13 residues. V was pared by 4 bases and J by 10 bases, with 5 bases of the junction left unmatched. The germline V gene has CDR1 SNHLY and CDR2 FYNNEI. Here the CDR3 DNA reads TGTGCCAGCAGTGCCTCCGACAGGGGAAAACTGTTTTTT. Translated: CASSASDRGKLFF.

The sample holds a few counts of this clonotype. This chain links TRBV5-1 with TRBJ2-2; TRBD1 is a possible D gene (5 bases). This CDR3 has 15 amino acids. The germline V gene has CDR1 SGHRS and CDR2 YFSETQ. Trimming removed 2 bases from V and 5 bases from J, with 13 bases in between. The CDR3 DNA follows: TGCGCCAGCAGCTTTCTGCGAAGGGGAACCGGGGAGCTGTTTTTT. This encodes CASSFLRRGTGELFF. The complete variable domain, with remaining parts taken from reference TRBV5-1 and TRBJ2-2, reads KAGVTQTPRYLIKTRGQQVTLSCSPISGHRSVSWYQQTPGQGLQFLFEYFSETQRNKGNFPGRFSGRQFSNSRSEMNVSTLELGDSALYLCASSFLRRGTGELFFGEGSRLTVL.

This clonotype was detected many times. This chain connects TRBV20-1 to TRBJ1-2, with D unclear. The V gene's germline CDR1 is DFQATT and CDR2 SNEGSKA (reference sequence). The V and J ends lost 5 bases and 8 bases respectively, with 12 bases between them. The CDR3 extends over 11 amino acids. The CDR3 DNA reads TGCAGTGCTCTAGGAGGCGGCGGCTACACCTTC. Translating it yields CSALGGGGYTF.

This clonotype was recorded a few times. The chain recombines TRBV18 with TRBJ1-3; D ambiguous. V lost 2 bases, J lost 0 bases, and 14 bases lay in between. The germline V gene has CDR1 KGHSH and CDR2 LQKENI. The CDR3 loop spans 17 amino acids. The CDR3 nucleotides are TGTGCCAGCTCACCAAGAAACCTTCTGAGCTCTGGAAACACCATATATTTT. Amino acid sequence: CASSPRNLLSSGNTIYF.

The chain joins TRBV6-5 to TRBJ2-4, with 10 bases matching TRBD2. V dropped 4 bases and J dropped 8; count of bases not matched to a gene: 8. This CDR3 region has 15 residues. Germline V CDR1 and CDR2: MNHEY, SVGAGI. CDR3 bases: TGTGCCAGCAGTTTGCCGGGACTAGCGCGTTACATTCAGTACTTC. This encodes CASSLPGLARYIQYF.

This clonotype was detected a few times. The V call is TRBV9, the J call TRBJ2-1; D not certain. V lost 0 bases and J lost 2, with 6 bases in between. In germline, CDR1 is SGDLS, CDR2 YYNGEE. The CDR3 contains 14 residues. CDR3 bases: TGTGCCAGCAGCGTAGGACCGGCCTACAATGAGCAGTTCTTC. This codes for CASSVGPAYNEQFF.

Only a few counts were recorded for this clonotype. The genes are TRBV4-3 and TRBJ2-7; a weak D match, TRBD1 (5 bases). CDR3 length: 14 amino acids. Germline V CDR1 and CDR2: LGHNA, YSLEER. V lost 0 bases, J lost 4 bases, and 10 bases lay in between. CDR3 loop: CASSQDQAGYEQYF. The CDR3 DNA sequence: TGCGCCAGCAGCCAAGATCAGGCAGGGTACGAGCAGTACTTC.

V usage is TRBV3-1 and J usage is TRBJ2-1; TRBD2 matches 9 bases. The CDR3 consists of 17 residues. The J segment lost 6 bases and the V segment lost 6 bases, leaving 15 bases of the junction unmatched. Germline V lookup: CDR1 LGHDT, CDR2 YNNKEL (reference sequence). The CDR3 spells CASRPNGGRAPSNEQFF. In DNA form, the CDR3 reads TGTGCCAGCAGACCGAACGGCGGGAGGGCCCCCTCCAATGAGCAGTTCTTC.

The CDR3 spells CASSQDLAPAPYNEQFF. The DNA for the CDR3 is TGCGCCAGCAGCCAAGATCTAGCACCTGCACCCTACAATGAGCAGTTCTTC. This chain links TRBV4-3 with TRBJ2-1, with a possible D match to TRBD2 (5 bases). Trimming took 0 bases from V and 2 from J, leaving 14 bases between them. The CDR3 is 17 amino acids. Germline loops: CDR1 LGHNA, CDR2 YSLEER.

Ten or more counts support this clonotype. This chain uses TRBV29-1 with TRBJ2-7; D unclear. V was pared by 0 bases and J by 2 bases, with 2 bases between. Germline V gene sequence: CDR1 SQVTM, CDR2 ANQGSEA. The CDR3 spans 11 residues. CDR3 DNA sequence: TGCAGCGTTGAAGATCCCTACGAGCAGTACTTC. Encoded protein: CSVEDPYEQYF.

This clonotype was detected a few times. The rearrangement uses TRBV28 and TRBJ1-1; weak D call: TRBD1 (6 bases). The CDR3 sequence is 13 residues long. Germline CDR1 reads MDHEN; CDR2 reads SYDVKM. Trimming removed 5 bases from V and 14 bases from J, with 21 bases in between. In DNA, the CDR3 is TGTGCCAGCAGTCCCTTTGGACAGCCAACCACCTTCTTT. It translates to CASSPFGQPTTFF. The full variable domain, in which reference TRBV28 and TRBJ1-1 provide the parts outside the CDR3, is DVKVTQSSRYLVKRTGEKVFLECVQDMDHENMFWYRQDPGLGLRLIYFSYDVKMKEKGDIPEGYSVSREKKERFSLILESASTNQTSMYLCASSPFGQPTTFFGQGTRLTVV.

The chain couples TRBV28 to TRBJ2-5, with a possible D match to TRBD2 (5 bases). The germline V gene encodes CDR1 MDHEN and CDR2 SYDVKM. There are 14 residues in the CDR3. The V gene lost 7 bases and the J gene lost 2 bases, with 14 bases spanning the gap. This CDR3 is CASIPWAGQETQYF. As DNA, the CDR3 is TGTGCCAGCATCCCTTGGGCGGGTCAAGAGACCCAGTACTTC.

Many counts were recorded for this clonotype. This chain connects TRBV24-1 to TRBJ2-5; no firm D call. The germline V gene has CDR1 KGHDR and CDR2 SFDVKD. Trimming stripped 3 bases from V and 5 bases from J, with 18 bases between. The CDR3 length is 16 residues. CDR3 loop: CATSDVHSGGMETQYF. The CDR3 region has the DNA TGTGCCACCAGTGATGTTCATTCGGGTGGGATGGAGACCCAGTACTTC.

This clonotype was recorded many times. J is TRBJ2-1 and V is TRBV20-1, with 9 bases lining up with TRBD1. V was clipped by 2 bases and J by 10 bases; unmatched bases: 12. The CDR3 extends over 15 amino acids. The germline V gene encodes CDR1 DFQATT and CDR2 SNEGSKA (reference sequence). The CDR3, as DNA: TGCAGTGCTAGACAGGACAGGGGAGGGGTGCGGGAGCAGTTCTTC. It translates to CSARQDRGGVREQFF.

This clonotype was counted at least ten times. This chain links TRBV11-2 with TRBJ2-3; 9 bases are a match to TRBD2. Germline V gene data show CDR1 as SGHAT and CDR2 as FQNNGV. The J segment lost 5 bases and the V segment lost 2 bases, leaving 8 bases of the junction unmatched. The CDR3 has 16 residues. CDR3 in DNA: TGTGCCAGCAGCTTACTAGCGGGGATCGGGGGAGATACGCAGTATTTT. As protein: CASSLLAGIGGDTQYF.

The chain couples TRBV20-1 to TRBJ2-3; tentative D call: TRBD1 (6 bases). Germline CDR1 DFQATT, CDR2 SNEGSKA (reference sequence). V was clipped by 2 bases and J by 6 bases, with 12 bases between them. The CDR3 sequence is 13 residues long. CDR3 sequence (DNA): TGCAGTGCTAGAAGCTTGGGGGCGGATACGCAGTATTTT. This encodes CSARSLGADTQYF.

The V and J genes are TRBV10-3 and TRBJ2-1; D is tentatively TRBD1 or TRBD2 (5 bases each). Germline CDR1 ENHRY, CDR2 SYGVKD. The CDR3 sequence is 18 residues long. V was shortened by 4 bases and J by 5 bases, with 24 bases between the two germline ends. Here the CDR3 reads CAISGPLSQGVVDNEQFF. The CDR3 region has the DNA TGTGCCATCAGTGGGCCCCTCAGTCAGGGAGTAGTCGACAATGAGCAGTTCTTC.

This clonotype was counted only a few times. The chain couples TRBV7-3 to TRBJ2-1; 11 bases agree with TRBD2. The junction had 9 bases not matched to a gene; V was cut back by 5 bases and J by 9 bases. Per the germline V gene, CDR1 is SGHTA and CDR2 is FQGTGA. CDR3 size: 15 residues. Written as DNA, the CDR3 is TGTGCCAGCAGCCCACTAGCGGGAGCTCGGAGTGAGCAGTTCTTC. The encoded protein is CASSPLAGARSEQFF.

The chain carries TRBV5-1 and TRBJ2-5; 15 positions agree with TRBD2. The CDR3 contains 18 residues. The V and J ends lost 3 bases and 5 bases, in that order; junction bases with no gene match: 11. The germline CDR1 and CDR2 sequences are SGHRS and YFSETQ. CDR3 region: CASSSGLAGGPPVETQYF. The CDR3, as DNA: TGCGCCAGCAGCTCAGGACTAGCGGGAGGGCCGCCCGTGGAGACCCAGTACTTC.